This T cell receptor beta chain was observed in a study of shared clonotypes between healthy human individuals. Study-wide context: CD4 naive and CD4 memory each took three plates per donor, while CD8 naive took two and CD8 memory one.

The ends were cut back, 1 base at V and 7 bases at J, with 17 bases in the middle. CDR1 is SGHDT and CDR2 is YYEEEE in the germline V gene. The length of the CDR3 is 15 residues. Study-level findings and limits: Estimated richness values were generally larger in naive subsets than in memory subsets.

Assay execution took place at the deep level. The method was immunoSEQ multiplex PCR; TCRdb's version includes in-frame clones alone and lacks a portion of them. The table records 200,000 to 250,000 clones, just over 65% of them present only once. A word on this clone: Its antigen is undetermined.

This TCR was recovered from a man aged 30 to 45 in good health. The sample taken for sequencing was memory CD4+ T cells sorted from blood. Subset specified: CD45RA-negative fraction. The chain carries TRBV5-6 and TRBJ2-5, with D possibly being TRBD2 (6 bases). DNA for the CDR3: TGTGCCAGCAGCTTGCGGCGCGGGGTGAGCAGGACCCAGTACTTC. Translated: CASSLRRGVSRTQYF.